This T cell receptor (beta chain) originates from a study of siplizumab effects on memory and regulatory T cells. Regarding the study as a whole: There were only a minor fraction of alloreactive clones that mapped to unstimulated subsets.

With regard to this clone: Its target is not known. One end of the junction fails to match germline, which may point to a read error.

CDR1 MNHNS and CDR2 SASEGT come from the germline V gene. This CDR3 contains 15 residues. Sequencing used immunoSEQ multiplex PCR; TCRdb keeps in-frame clones, though not all of them. The sample shows approximately 50,000 clones, over 90% of them seen only once. The chain recombines TRBV6-1 with TRBJ2-3, with 11 positions matching TRBD1. The TCR sequence derives from a human donor in good health. The specimen was CD8+ T cells sorted from blood. CDR3 sequence: CASSEGTGGTDTQYF. As DNA, the CDR3 is TGTGCCAGCAGTGAAGGGACAGGGGGCACGGATACGCAGTATTTT.